This TCR beta chain was retrieved from a study of T cells expressing NK-cell markers. Study overall: It was sorted CD3+CD56+NKG2C+, CD3+CD56+NKG2C- and CD3+CD56-NKG2C+ T cells that supplied the TCR beta repertoires. Notes on the study in general: The dominant NKG2C+ clonotypes represented about 1.0-8% of CD8+ T cells in six or seven donors.

CDR1 and CDR2 (germline): MNHEY, SMNVEV (reference sequence). This CDR3 has 14 amino acids. On this clonotype: The antigen is not known.

UMI-tagged 5'RACE template switching yielded the TCR beta cDNA. From the 5' RACE reads, TCRdb lists one entry per CDR3 protein and no DNA. The sample totals roughly 390,000 distinct CDR3 sequences. The sequenced material came from blood T cells: a sorted CD56 or NKG2C T cell subset, CD4+ or CD8+ T cells, or bulk PBMC T cells (not recorded which). This receptor was obtained from a man between 18 and 69 years old in good health. The chain has TRBV27 and TRBJ2-5; TCRdb returns TRBD1, unconfirmable since there is no DNA. The CDR3 sequence: CASSLEQGVGAQYF.